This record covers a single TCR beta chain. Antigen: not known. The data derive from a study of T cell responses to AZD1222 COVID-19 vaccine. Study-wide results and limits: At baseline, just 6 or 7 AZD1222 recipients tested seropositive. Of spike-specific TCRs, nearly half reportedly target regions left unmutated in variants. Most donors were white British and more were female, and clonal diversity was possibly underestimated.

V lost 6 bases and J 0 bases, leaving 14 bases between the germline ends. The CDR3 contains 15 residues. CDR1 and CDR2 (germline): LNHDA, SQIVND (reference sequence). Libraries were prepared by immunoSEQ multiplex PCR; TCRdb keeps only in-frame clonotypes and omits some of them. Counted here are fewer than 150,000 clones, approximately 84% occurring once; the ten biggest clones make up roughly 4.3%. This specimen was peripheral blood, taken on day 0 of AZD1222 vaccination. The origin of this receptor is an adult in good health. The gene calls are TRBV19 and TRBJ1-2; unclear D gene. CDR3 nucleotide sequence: TGTGCCAGTAGAGATCAGCCTCCGACTAACTATGGCTACACCTTC. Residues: CASRDQPPTNYGYTF.